This T cell receptor (beta chain) was observed in a study of CD8 T cells in ankylosing spondylitis listed by TCRdb under 2017. As for the study more broadly: The study profiled T cell receptor beta repertoires in healthy donors and ankylosing spondylitis patients to find disease-linked TCR variants. Samples of peripheral blood were taken, and for ankylosing spondylitis patients, synovial fluid was collected as well. In total, the full study cohort was made up of roughly 100 healthy donors and 25 ankylosing spondylitis patients.

This clonotype was observed at least ten times. The antigen it binds to is not known. The record has no base qualities; no much larger clone is one base away. TCRdb shows the sequencer as Illumina HiSeq 2500. Quantitative 5'-RACE with molecular barcodes was the method used to prepare the TCR beta libraries. Per the authors' processing: To identify disease-linked TCR variants, a new computational method was used, one built on a probabilistic model of VDJ rearrangement. The raw public reads went through TCRdb reprocessing: fastp at Q25, MiXCR clone calling, in-frame beta chains kept. Rows are unified per CDR3 protein, each entry keeping the most common DNA and genes. Here the V and J calls rest on TCRdb's processing, not on the authors' analysis. The sample table records some 200,000 distinct CDR3 sequences; 20% to 30% of these occur just once. The top ten clones comprise around 6.3% of the sample. What the research found in general, with its limitations: A CD8+ phenotype was shown by the disease-linked clones, which were found at relatively low frequencies in peripheral blood. Significant enrichment of the disease-linked clones was reported in matched synovial fluid samples from ankylosing spondylitis patients. Blood from ankylosing spondylitis patients appeared to be characterized by a TCR beta motif made up of several highly homologous amino acid variants. Some motif variants had previously been reported in the synovial fluid and blood of reactive arthritis patients, which suggests shared mechanisms of disease initiation.

Counted from cysteine to phenylalanine, this CDR3 has 18 amino acids. Only CDR3 DNA remains: 54 bases, in frame from the first base. Sequences DFQATT (CDR1) and SNEGSKA (CDR2) are obtained from the germline V gene (reference sequence). V sheds 0 bases and J sheds 6 bases, leaving 25 bases between their ends. The sample consisted of blood, either unsorted or a sorted T cell fraction (not recorded which). Here the chain combines TRBV20-1 and TRBJ2-3; the D region possibly corresponds to TRBD1 (6 bases align). The sequence was obtained from a male donor with ankylosing spondylitis or in good health (not recorded which). The CDR3 here reads CSARDTSVGQRGRDTQYF. The nucleotide sequence is TGCAGTGCTAGAGATACTTCGGTTGGACAGCGAGGCAGGGATACGCAGTATTTT.